The next 6 T cell receptor beta chains were all read from a single sample in a study of neurological immune-mediated disorders. Each CDR3 protein is one row after TCRdb ran MiXCR on the 5' RACE reads. The sample holds 15,000 to 20,000 distinct CDR3 sequences, approximately 12% seen once. The material sequenced was CD8+ T cells from blood. These receptors came from a woman aged 45-60 years in good health.

This clonotype was seen at least ten times. This chain uses TRBV28 with TRBJ2-3; D ambiguous. The CDR3 is 16 residues long. Per germline, CDR1 MDHEN and CDR2 SYDVKM. V was shortened by 7 bases and J by 2 bases, with 19 bases between the two germline ends. The CDR3 sequence: CASTLWSLSTTDTQYF. The CDR3 nucleotides are TGTGCCAGCACCCTGTGGTCCCTGTCGACCACAGATACGCAGTATTTT.

This clonotype was seen repeatedly, ten times or more. CDR3 sequence: CASSFWGGTGELFF. DNA of the CDR3: TGTGCCAGCAGCTTTTGGGGGGGCACCGGGGAGCTGTTTTTT. The genes are TRBV7-2 and TRBJ2-2; 7 bases agree with TRBD2. Germline V gene lookup returns CDR1 SGHTA and CDR2 FQGNSA. V shed 3 bases and J 4 bases; nucleotides not matched to a gene: 2. The CDR3 has 14 amino acids.

This clonotype was found many times. The chain is built from TRBV27 and TRBJ2-3, with 8 bases matching TRBD2. There are 15 residues in the CDR3. With 7 bases clipped from V and 5 bases from J, the junction kept 11 bases outside the gene matches. CDR1 and CDR2 (germline): MNHEY, SMNVEV (reference sequence). The chain's CDR3 is CASTTGLETRDTQYF. CDR3 coding DNA: TGTGCCAGCACTACGGGACTAGAGACGAGAGATACGCAGTATTTT.

This clonotype was counted ten times or more. V usage is TRBV29-1 and J usage is TRBJ2-7; D call uncertain. The V gene's germline CDR1 is SQVTM and CDR2 ANQGSEA. The CDR3 is made up of 11 amino acids. V lost 0 bases and J lost 3, with 3 bases in between. CDR3 bases: TGCAGCGTTGAAGACAGCTACGAGCAGTACTTC. Protein sequence: CSVEDSYEQYF.

This clonotype was seen repeatedly, ten times or more. This rearrangement joins TRBV7-8 to TRBJ2-3; TRBD2 aligns across 9 bases. Trimming cost V 0 bases and J 6 bases; bases outside gene matches: 4. This CDR3 comprises 15 residues. Germline assignment: CDR1 SGHVS and CDR2 FQNEAQ. The DNA for the CDR3 is TGTGCCAGCAGCTTAGCTGAAGCGGGAGGTGATACGCAGTATTTT. It encodes CASSLAEAGGDTQYF.

This clonotype was observed many times. The chain links TRBV4-1 to TRBJ2-7; 9 nucleotides match TRBD2. The CDR3 has 16 residues. Germline V CDR1 and CDR2: MGHRA, YSYEKL. With V trimmed by 0 bases and J by 3 bases, 6 bases remained unmatched. The CDR3 DNA reads as TGCGCCAGCAGCCAAGATGGCGGGGGGGGTTACTACGAGCAGTACTTC. Its translation: CASSQDGGGGYYEQYF.